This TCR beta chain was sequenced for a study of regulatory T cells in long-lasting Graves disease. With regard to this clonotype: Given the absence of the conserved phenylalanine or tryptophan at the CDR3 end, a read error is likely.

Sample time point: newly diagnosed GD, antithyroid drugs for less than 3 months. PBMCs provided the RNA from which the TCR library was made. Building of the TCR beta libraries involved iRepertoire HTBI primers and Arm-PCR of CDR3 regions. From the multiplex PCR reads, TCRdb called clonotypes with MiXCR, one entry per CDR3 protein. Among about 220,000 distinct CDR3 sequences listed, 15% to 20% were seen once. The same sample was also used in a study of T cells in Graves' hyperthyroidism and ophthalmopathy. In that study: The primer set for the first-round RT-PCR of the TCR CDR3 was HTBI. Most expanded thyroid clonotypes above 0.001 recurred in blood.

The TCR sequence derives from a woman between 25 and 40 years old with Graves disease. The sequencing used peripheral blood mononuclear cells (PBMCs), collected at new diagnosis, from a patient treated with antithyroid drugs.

The CDR3 region has the DNA TGTGCCAGCAGCTTAGAAGTCTCCCTGAACACCGAAGCTTTCTGT. Translation gives CASSLEVSLNTEAFC. V and J are TRBV11-2 and TRBJ1-1, with D hard to call. The CDR3 runs 15 residues. CDR1 and CDR2 from the germline V gene are SGHAT and FQNNGV.